This T cell receptor (beta chain) derives from a study of PD-1 blockade in classical Hodgkin lymphoma. Here immunoSEQ multiplex PCR was the method, and the copy in TCRdb shows in-frame clones only, minus some. The table shows about 110,000 clones, with roughly nine tenths occurring only once. The ends were cut back, 3 bases at V and 2 bases at J, with 12 bases in the middle. From germline, CDR1 is ENHRY and CDR2 SYGVKD. This CDR3 comprises 15 residues. With no exception, relapse followed autologous stem cell transplantation in all patients, and brentuximab vedotin exposure varied. The receptor comes from a human donor with classical Hodgkin lymphoma. The starting material was peripheral blood mononuclear cells (PBMCs), obtained before the second cycle of nivolumab. The rearrangement joins TRBV10-3 to TRBJ2-3; possible D gene TRBD2, 6 bases. The CDR3 protein is CAISEGGGITDTQYF. The CDR3 nucleotides read TGTGCCATCAGTGAAGGCGGCGGGATCACAGATACGCAGTATTTT.